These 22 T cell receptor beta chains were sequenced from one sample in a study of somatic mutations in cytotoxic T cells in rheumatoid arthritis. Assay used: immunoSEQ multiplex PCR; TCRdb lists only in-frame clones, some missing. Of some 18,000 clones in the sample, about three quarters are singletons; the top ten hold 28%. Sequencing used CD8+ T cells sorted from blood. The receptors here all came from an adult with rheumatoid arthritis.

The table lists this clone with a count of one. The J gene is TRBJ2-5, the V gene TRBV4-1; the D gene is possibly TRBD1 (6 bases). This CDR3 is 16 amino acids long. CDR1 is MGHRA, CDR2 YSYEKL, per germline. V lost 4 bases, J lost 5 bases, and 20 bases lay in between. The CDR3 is CASSPSPQTGEETQYF. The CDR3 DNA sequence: TGCGCCAGCAGCCCCTCCCCGCAGACAGGTGAGGAGACCCAGTACTTC.

The CDR3: CASSAPIDSGANVLTF. CDR3 sequence (DNA): TGTGCCAGCAGCGCCCCAATAGACTCTGGGGCCAACGTCCTGACTTTC. The chain is built from TRBV7-9 and TRBJ2-6; D unresolved. The germline V gene encodes CDR1 SEHNR and CDR2 FQNEAQ (reference sequence). The length of the CDR3 is 16 residues. V was trimmed by 5 bases and J by 0 bases, leaving 11 bases between them. The whole variable domain, remainder taken from reference TRBV7-9 and TRBJ2-6, is DTGVSQNPRHKITKRGQNVTFRCDPISEHNRLYWYRQTLGQGPEFLTYFQNEAQLEKSRLLSDRFSAERPKGSFSTLEIQRTEQGDSAMYLCASSAPIDSGANVLTFGAGSRLTVL.

The CDR3 DNA is TGTGCCAGCAGCTTATACCCTATTGGCACCGGGGAGCTGTTTTTT. Translation gives CASSLYPIGTGELFF. This chain joins TRBV7-8 and TRBJ2-2; no reliable D call. Germline CDR1 reads SGHVS; CDR2 reads FQNEAQ. There are 15 residues in the CDR3. V dropped 2 bases and J dropped 4 bases, with 11 bases sitting between them.

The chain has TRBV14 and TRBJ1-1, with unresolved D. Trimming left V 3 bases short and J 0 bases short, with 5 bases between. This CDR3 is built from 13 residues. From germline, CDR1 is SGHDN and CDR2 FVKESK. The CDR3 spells CASSHLMNTEAFF. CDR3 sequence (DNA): TGTGCCAGCAGCCACCTTATGAACACTGAAGCTTTCTTT.

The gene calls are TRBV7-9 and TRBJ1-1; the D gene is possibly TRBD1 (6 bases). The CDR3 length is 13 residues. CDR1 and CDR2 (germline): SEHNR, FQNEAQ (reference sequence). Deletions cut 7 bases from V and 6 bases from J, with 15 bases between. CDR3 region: CASKRGDTPEAFF. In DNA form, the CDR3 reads TGTGCCAGCAAAAGGGGGGACACCCCTGAAGCTTTCTTT.

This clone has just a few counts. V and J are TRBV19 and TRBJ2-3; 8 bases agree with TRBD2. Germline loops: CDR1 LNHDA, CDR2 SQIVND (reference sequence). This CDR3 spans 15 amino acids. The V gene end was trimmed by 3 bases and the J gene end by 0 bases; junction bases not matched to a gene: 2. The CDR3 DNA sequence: TGTGCCAGTAGTATCGGGACTAGAAGCACAGATACGCAGTATTTT. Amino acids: CASSIGTRSTDTQYF.

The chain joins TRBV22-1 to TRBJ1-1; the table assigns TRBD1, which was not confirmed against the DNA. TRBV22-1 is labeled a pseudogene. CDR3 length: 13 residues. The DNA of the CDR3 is TGTCCTGGGAGCGCACTAAGGGGCACTGAAGCTTTCTTT. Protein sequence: CPGSALRGTEAFF.

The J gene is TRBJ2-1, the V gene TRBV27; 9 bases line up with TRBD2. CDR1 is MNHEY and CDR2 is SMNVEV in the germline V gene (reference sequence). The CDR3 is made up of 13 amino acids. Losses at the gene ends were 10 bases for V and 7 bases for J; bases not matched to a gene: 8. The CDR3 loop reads CAIESGGRNEQFF. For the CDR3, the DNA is TGTGCCATCGAGAGCGGGGGGAGAAATGAGCAGTTCTTC.

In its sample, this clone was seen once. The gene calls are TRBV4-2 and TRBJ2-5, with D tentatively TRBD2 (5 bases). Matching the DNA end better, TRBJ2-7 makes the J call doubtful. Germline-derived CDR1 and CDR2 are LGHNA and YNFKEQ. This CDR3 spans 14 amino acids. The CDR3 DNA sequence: TGTGCCAGCAGCCAGGTTACTAGGACTCACGAGCAGTACTTC. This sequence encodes CASSQVTRTHEQYF.

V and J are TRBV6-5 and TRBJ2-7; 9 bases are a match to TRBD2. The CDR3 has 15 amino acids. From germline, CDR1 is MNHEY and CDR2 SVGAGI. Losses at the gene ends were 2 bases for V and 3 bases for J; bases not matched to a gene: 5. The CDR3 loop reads CASSYERGVGYEQYF. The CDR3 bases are TGTGCCAGCAGTTACGAGCGGGGGGTTGGCTACGAGCAGTACTTC.

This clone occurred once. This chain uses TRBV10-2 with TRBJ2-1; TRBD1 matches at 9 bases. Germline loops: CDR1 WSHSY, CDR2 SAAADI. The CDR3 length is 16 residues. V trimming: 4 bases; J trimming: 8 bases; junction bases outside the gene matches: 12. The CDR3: CASSGDRVPLLDEQFF. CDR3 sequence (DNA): TGCGCCAGCAGTGGGGACAGGGTCCCTTTACTAGATGAGCAGTTCTTC.

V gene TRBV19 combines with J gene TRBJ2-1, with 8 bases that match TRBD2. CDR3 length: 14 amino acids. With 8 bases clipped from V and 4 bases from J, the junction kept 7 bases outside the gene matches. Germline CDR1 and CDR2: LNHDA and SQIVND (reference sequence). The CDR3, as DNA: TGTGCCAGTGGGCGGGAGGTGGGTTACAATGAGCAGTTCTTC. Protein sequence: CASGREVGYNEQFF.

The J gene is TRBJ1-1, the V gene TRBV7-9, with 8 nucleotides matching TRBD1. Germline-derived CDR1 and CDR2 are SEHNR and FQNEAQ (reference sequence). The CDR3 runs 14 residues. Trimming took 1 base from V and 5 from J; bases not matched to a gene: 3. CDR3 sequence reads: CASSLVQGGTEAFF. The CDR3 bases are TGTGCCAGCAGCTTAGTACAGGGGGGGACTGAAGCTTTCTTT.

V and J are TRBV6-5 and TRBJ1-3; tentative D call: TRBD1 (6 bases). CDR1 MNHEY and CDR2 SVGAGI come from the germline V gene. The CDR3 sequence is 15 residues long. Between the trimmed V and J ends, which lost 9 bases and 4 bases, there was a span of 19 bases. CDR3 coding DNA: TGTGCCAGTACCCAGGCCGGGGGGCAGGGAAACACCATATATTTT. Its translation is CASTQAGGQGNTIYF.

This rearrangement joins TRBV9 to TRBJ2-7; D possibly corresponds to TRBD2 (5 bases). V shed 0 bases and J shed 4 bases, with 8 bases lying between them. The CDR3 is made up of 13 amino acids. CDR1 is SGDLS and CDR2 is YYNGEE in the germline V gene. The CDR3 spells CASSVGLNYEQYF. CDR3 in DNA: TGTGCCAGCAGCGTAGGACTAAATTACGAGCAGTACTTC.

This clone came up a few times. This chain's CDR3 is CASSQVSGQGFGYTF. Written as DNA, the CDR3 is TGCGCCAGCAGCCAAGTCTCCGGACAGGGGTTTGGCTACACCTTC. The V and J genes are TRBV4-1 and TRBJ1-2, with 9 bases fitting TRBD1. Looked up from germline, CDR1 is MGHRA and CDR2 is YSYEKL. V gave up 1 base and J gave up 7 bases; unmatched junction bases: 7. This CDR3 region has 15 residues.

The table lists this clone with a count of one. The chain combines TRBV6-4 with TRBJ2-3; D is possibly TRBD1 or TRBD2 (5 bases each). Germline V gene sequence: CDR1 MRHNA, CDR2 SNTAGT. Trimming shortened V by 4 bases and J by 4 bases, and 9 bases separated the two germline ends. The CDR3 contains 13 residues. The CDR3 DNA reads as TGTGCCAGCAGTGCCGGGGACGCAGATACGCAGTATTTT. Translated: CASSAGDADTQYF.

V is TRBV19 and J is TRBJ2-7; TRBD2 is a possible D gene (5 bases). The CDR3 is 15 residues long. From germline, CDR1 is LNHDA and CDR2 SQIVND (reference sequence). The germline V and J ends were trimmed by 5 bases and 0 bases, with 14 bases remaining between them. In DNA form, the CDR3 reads TGTGCCAGTAGTGCGGCGGGCCTCTCCTCCTACGAGCAGTACTTC. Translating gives CASSAAGLSSYEQYF.

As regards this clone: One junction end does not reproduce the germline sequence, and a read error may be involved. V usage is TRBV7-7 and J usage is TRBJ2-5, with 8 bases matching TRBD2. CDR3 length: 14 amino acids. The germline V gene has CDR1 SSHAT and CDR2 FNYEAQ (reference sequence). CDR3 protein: CASSRLAYQETQYF. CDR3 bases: TGTGCTAGCAGCCGACTAGCGTACCAAGAGACCCAGTACTTC.

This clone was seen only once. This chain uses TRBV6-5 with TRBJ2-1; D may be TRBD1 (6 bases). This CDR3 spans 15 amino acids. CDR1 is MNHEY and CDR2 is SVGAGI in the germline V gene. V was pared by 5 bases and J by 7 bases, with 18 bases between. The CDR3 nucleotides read TGTGCCAGCAGTCCAGGGACATCCGGAGGAAATGAGCAGTTCTTC. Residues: CASSPGTSGGNEQFF.

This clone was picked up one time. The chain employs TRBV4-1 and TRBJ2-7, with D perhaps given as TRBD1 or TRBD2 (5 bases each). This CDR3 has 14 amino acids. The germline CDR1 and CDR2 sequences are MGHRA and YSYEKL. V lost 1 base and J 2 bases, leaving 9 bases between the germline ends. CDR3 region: CASSQVQGPYEQYF. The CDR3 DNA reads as TGCGCCAGCAGCCAAGTTCAGGGACCCTACGAGCAGTACTTC.

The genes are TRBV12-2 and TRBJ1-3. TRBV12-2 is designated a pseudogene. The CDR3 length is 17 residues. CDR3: CASRLEPGDSLGNTIYF. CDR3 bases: TGTGCAAGTCGCTTAGAGCCAGGGGACTCGCTTGGAAACACCATATATTTT.